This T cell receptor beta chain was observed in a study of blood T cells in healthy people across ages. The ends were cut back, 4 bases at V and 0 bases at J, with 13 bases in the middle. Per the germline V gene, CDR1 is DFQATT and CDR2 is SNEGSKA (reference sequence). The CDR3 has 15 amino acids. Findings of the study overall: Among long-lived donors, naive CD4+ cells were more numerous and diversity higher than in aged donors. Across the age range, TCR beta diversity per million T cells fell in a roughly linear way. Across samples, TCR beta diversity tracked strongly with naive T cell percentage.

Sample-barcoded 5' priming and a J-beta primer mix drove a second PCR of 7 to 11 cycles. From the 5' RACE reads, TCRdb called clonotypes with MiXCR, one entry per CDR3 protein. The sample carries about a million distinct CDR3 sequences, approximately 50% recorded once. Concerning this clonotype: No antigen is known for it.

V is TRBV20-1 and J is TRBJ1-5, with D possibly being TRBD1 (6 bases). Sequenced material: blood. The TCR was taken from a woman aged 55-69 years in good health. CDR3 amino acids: CSAIQQGRSNQPQHF. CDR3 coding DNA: TGCAGTGCTATACAACAGGGACGTAGCAATCAGCCCCAGCATTTT.